This TCR beta chain stems from a study of PD-L1 blockade in urothelial cancer. About the study: Counts from blood samples showed a median of roughly 130,000 T cells.

CDR3 length: 14 amino acids. V gave up 2 bases and J gave up 7 bases; unmatched junction bases: 7. CDR1 MNHEY and CDR2 SVGAGI come from the germline V gene. Libraries were prepared by immunoSEQ multiplex PCR; TCRdb keeps only in-frame clonotypes and omits some of them. Found here are tens of thousands of clones, 82% of them singletons; the top ten hold roughly 7.1%. As to time point: pretreatment peripheral blood. Locally advanced or metastatic urothelial carcinoma affected all patients. Sequenced material: PBMCs, taken around atezolizumab (anti-PD-L1) treatment. The source is a man in his 60s with urothelial cancer. The rearrangement uses TRBV6-5 and TRBJ1-1; 7 bases fit TRBD1. Written as DNA, the CDR3 is TGTGCCAGCAGTTACGAGGGGGCTGTGGGTGAAGCTTTCTTT. As protein: CASSYEGAVGEAFF.